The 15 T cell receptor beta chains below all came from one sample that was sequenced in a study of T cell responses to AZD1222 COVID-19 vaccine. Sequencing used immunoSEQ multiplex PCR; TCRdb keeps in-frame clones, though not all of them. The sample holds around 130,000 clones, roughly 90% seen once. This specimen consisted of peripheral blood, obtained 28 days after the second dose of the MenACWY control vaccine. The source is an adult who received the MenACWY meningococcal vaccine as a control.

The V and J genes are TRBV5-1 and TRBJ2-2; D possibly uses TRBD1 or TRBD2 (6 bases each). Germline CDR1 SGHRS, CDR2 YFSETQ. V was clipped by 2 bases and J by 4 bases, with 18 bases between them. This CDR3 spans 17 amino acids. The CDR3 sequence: CASSFSRGLRSTGELFF. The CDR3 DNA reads TGCGCCAGCAGCTTTAGCAGGGGACTCCGGAGCACCGGGGAGCTGTTTTTT.

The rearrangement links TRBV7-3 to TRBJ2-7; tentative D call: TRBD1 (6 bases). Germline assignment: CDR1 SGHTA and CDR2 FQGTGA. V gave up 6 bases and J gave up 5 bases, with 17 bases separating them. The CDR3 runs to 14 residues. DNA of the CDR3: TGTGCCAGCAGTTCGACAGGTAATTTCGACGAGCAGTACTTC. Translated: CASSSTGNFDEQYF.

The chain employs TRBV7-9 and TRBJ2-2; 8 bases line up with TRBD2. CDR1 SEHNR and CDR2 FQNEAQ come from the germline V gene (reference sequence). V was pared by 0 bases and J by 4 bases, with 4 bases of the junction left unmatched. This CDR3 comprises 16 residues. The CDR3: CASSLAGTRVTGELFF. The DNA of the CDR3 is TGTGCCAGCAGCTTAGCCGGGACTAGGGTCACCGGGGAGCTGTTTTTT.

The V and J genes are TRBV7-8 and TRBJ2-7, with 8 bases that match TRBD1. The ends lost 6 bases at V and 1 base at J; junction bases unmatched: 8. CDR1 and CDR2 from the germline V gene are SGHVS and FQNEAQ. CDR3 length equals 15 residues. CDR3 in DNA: TGTGCCAGCAGTCTAGACAGGGGACAATCCTACGAGCAGTACGTC. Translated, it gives CASSLDRGQSYEQYV.

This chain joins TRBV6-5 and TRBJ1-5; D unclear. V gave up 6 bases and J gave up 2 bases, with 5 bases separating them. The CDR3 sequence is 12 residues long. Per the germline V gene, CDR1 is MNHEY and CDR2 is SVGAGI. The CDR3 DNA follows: TGTGCCAGCAGGTCAGGCAATCAGCCCCAGCATTTT. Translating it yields CASRSGNQPQHF.

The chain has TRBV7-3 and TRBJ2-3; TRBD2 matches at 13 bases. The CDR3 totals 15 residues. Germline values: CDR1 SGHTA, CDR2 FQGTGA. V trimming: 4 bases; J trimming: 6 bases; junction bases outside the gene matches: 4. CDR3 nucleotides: TGTGCCAGCAGCTCGACTAGCGGGAGGTGGGATACGCAGTATTTT. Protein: CASSSTSGRWDTQYF.

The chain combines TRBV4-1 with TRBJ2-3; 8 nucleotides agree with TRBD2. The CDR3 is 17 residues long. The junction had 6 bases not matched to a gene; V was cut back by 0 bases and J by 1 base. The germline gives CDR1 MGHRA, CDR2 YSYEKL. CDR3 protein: CASSQEGPGGGTDTQYF. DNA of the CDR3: TGCGCCAGCAGCCAAGAAGGCCCCGGGGGGGGCACAGATACGCAGTATTTT.

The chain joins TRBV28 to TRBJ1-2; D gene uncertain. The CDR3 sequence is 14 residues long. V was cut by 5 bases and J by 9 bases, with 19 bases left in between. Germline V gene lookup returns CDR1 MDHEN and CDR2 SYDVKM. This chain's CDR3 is CASSGGYGLGSYTF. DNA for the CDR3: TGTGCCAGCAGTGGTGGATATGGACTGGGAAGCTACACCTTC.

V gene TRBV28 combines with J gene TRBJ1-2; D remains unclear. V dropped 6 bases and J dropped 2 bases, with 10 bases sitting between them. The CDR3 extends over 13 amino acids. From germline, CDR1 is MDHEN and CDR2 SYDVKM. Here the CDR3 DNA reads TGTGCCAGCAGCCCTCACGTCAACTATGGCTACACCTTC. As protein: CASSPHVNYGYTF.

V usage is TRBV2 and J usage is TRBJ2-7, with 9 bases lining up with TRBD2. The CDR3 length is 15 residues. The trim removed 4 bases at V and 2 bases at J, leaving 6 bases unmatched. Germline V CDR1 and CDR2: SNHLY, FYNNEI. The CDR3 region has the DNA TGTGCCAGCAGTGTCGCGGGAGGGATTGCCTACGAGCAGTACTTC. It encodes CASSVAGGIAYEQYF.

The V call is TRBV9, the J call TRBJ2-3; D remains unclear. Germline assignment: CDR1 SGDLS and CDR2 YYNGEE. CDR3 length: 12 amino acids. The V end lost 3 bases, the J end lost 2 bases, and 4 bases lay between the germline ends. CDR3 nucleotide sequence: TGTGCCAGCAGCGCCATCACAGATACGCAGTATTTT. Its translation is CASSAITDTQYF.

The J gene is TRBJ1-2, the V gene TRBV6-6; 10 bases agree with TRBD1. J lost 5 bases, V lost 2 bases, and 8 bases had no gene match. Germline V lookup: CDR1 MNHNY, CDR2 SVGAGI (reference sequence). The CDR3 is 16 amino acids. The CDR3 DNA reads TGTGCCAGCAGTTACCCTTCCGGGACAGGGGCTTATGGCTACACCTTC. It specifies CASSYPSGTGAYGYTF.

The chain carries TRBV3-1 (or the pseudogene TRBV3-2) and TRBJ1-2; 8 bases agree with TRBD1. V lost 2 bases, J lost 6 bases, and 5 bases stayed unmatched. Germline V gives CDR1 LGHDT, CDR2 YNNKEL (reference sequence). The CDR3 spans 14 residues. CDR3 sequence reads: CASSQNTGGNGYTF. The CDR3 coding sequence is TGTGCCAGCAGCCAAAATACAGGGGGGAATGGCTACACCTTC.

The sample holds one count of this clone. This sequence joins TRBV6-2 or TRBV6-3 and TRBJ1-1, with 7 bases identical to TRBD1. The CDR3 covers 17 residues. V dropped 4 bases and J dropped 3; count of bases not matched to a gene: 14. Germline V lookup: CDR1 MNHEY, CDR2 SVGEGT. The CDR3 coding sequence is TGTGCCAGCAGTTTTGCAACCGGGACAGCCCTATACACTGAAGCTTTCTTT. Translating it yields CASSFATGTALYTEAFF.

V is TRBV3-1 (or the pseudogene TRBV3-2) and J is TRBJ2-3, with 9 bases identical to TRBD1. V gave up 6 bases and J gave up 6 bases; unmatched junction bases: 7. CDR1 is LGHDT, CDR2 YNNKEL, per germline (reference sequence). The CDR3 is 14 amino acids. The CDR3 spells CASRGTGMWDTQYF. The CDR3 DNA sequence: TGTGCCAGCAGAGGGACAGGGATGTGGGATACGCAGTATTTT.